Below, 21 T cell receptor beta chains from the same sample are listed, as sequenced in a study of OX40 agonist ivuxolimab in advanced cancers. Method: immunoSEQ multiplex PCR; TCRdb's copy keeps in-frame clones and lacks some. The sample lists under 90,000 clones; about 85% were seen once. Sample: CD4+ or CD8+ T cells sorted from blood, taken in a trial of the OX40 agonist ivuxolimab. Receptors were obtained from an adult with an advanced solid tumor such as melanoma, head and neck, liver or kidney cancer.

The gene calls are TRBV5-1 and TRBJ2-5, with TRBD1 matching over 8 bases. The CDR3 consists of 15 residues. Germline CDR1 SGHRS, CDR2 YFSETQ. V lost 4 bases, J lost 4 bases, and 9 bases stayed unmatched. The CDR3 region is CASSPTGVGRETQYF. In DNA, the CDR3 is TGCGCCAGCAGCCCGACAGGGGTAGGGAGAGAGACCCAGTACTTC. Full variable domain (rest looked up from reference TRBV5-1 and TRBJ2-5): KAGVTQTPRYLIKTRGQQVTLSCSPISGHRSVSWYQQTPGQGLQFLFEYFSETQRNKGNFPGRFSGRQFSNSRSEMNVSTLELGDSALYLCASSPTGVGRETQYFGPGTRLLVL.

The gene calls are TRBV5-5 and TRBJ2-3; D could derive from TRBD1 or TRBD2 (5 bases each). This CDR3 region has 15 residues. Trimming removed 2 bases at V and 7 bases at J, with 17 bases between. Per the germline V gene, CDR1 is SGHKS and CDR2 is YYEKEE (reference sequence). The CDR3 region has the DNA TGTGCCAGCAGCTTTTCGGGGCAGGTGGGGAATACGCAGTATTTT. It translates to CASSFSGQVGNTQYF.

This clone was counted once. The chain has TRBV2 and TRBJ2-1; TRBD1 or TRBD2 may be the D gene (5 bases each). The ends were cut back, 3 bases at V and 8 bases at J, with 17 bases in the middle. In germline, CDR1 is SNHLY, CDR2 FYNNEI. This CDR3 has 15 residues. Here the CDR3 reads CASSDERGASHEQFF. The CDR3 nucleotides are TGTGCCAGCAGTGATGAGAGAGGGGCGTCCCATGAGCAGTTCTTC.

DNA for the CDR3: TGTGCCAGCAGGTCAGGACAGGGTTTGGGCTACACCTTC. Protein product: CASRSGQGLGYTF. This chain connects TRBV6-5 to TRBJ1-2, with 8 bases aligning to TRBD1. V shed 6 bases, J shed 8 bases, and the junction held 8 bases outside the gene matches. Looked up from germline, CDR1 is MNHEY and CDR2 is SVGAGI. The CDR3 has 13 residues.

V and J are TRBV5-1 and TRBJ2-3, with D perhaps given as TRBD1 or TRBD2 (6 bases each). CDR1 and CDR2 from the germline V gene are SGHRS and YFSETQ. The CDR3 contains 17 residues. The V and J ends lost 4 bases and 0 bases respectively, with 18 bases between them. The CDR3 loop is CASSEAYGGRSTDTQYF. As DNA, the CDR3 is TGCGCCAGCAGCGAAGCTTATGGGGGGCGAAGCACAGATACGCAGTATTTT.

With respect to this clone: Other DNA sequences within the sample encode an identical CDR3. This chain joins TRBV28 and TRBJ1-2; D call uncertain. V dropped 4 bases and J dropped 0 bases, with 9 bases sitting between them. Germline-derived CDR1 and CDR2 are MDHEN and SYDVKM. The length of the CDR3 is 14 residues. This CDR3 reads CASSSGGSNYGYTF. The CDR3 DNA reads TGTGCCAGCAGTTCTGGTGGGTCTAACTATGGCTACACCTTC.

V usage is TRBV2 and J usage is TRBJ1-1; 7 bases are shared with TRBD1. Trimming at V came to 6 bases and at J to 0 bases, leaving 4 bases not matched to a gene. Germline loops: CDR1 SNHLY, CDR2 FYNNEI. This CDR3 has 14 amino acids. CDR3 DNA: TGTGCCAGCAGCATGGGACAGTTGAACACTGAAGCTTTCTTT. Residues: CASSMGQLNTEAFF. The full variable domain, with the rest looked up from reference TRBV2 and TRBJ1-1, is EPEVTQTPSHQVTQMGQEVILRCVPISNHLYFYWYRQILGQKVEFLVSFYNNEISEKSEIFDDQFSVERPDGSNFTLKIRSTKLEDSAMYFCASSMGQLNTEAFFGQGTRLTVV.

The chain uses TRBV2 and TRBJ2-2; 9 nucleotides align to TRBD1. The CDR3 contains 15 residues. V was clipped by 6 bases and J by 3 bases; unmatched bases: 5. The V gene's germline CDR1 is SNHLY and CDR2 FYNNEI. The CDR3 DNA reads TGTGCCAGCAGGGACAGGGGCGTCTACACCGGGGAGCTGTTTTTT. Translated: CASRDRGVYTGELFF.

This clone came up once. V is TRBV9 and J is TRBJ1-3; no clear D gene. Trimming stripped 3 bases from V and 0 bases from J, with 10 bases between. Germline CDR1 SGDLS, CDR2 YYNGEE. This CDR3 comprises 15 residues. This chain's CDR3 is CASSAHGSSGNTIYF. The CDR3 coding sequence is TGTGCCAGCAGCGCCCACGGTAGCTCTGGAAACACCATATATTTT.

V is TRBV10-2 and J is TRBJ2-7, with 9 bases fitting TRBD1. Losses at the gene ends were 6 bases for V and 2 bases for J; bases not matched to a gene: 5. CDR1 is WSHSY, CDR2 SAAADI, per germline. The CDR3 is 14 residues long. The CDR3 loop reads CASRSGQGTYEQYV. The CDR3 DNA is TGCGCCAGCAGATCGGGACAGGGCACCTACGAGCAGTACGTC.

This chain connects TRBV19 to TRBJ2-3, with TRBD2 as a possible D gene (5 bases). Germline assignment: CDR1 LNHDA and CDR2 SQIVND (reference sequence). V dropped 4 bases and J dropped 1 base, with 9 bases sitting between them. This CDR3 region has 14 residues. CDR3 amino acids: CASSSTGGTDTQYF. For the CDR3, the DNA is TGTGCCAGTAGTAGTACCGGGGGCACAGATACGCAGTATTTT.

The V and J genes are TRBV28 and TRBJ1-5; D is unresolved. Germline lookup yields CDR1 MDHEN and CDR2 SYDVKM. The CDR3 sequence is 14 residues long. The V gene lost 10 bases and the J gene lost 3 bases, with 16 bases spanning the gap. The CDR3 region is CATMTYRPNQPQHF. The CDR3 DNA sequence: TGTGCCACCATGACGTACCGGCCCAATCAGCCCCAGCATTTT.

The chain has TRBV27 and TRBJ1-1; a possible D gene is TRBD1 (6 bases). The CDR3 consists of 23 residues. Germline V gene sequence: CDR1 MNHEY, CDR2 SMNVEV (reference sequence). Trimming removed 8 bases from V and 3 bases from J, with 43 bases in between. The CDR3 DNA sequence: TGTGCCAGCCCCTCAAAAACTCCCCCTCCCTTCCTCGGACAGAGCTTTCGCGACACTGAAGCTTTCTTT. It yields the protein CASPSKTPPPFLGQSFRDTEAFF.

V usage is TRBV9 and J usage is TRBJ2-7; 11 bases fit TRBD2. Germline assignment: CDR1 SGDLS and CDR2 YYNGEE. V shed 3 bases and J 6 bases; nucleotides not matched to a gene: 11. The CDR3 is 16 residues long. CDR3 loop: CASSEGPGLAEFEQYF. CDR3 DNA: TGTGCCAGCAGCGAGGGGCCGGGACTAGCGGAATTCGAGCAGTACTTC. Using reference TRBV9 and TRBJ2-7 for the parts outside the CDR3, the full variable domain is DSGVTQTPKHLITATGQRVTLRCSPRSGDLSVYWYQQSLDQGLQFLIQYYNGEERAKGNILERFSAQQFPDLHSELNLSSLELGDSALYFCASSEGPGLAEFEQYFGPGTRLTVT.

V and J are TRBV19 and TRBJ2-2; 8 bases are shared with TRBD1. From germline, CDR1 is LNHDA and CDR2 SQIVND (reference sequence). Unmatched junction bases numbered 6, after V lost 7 bases and J lost 2 bases. The CDR3 loop spans 15 amino acids. The DNA of the CDR3 is TGTGCCAGTAAAACGACAGGGGTAAACACCGGGGAGCTGTTTTTT. Its translation: CASKTTGVNTGELFF.

The chain has TRBV19 and TRBJ1-1, with TRBD1 as a possible D gene (6 bases). There are 15 residues in the CDR3. Germline V gene sequence: CDR1 LNHDA, CDR2 SQIVND (reference sequence). The V end lost 7 bases, the J end lost 4 bases, and 19 bases lay between the germline ends. The CDR3 nucleotides are TGTGCCAGTATCCCGGGACAAGGCAGGGGCACTGAAGCTTTCTTT. This encodes CASIPGQGRGTEAFF.

There are a few counts of this clone. The same CDR3 also results from other DNA sequences found in this sample. The CDR3 loop reads CASSDRGNTGELFF. For the CDR3, the DNA is TGCGCCAGCTCCGACAGGGGAAACACCGGGGAGCTGTTTTTT. V is TRBV4-1 and J is TRBJ2-2; 8 bases line up with TRBD1. The junction had 4 bases not matched to a gene; V was cut back by 8 bases and J by 2 bases. CDR1 is MGHRA and CDR2 is YSYEKL in the germline V gene. This CDR3 contains 14 residues.

The J gene is TRBJ1-1, the V gene TRBV18, with 10 bases aligning to TRBD1. With 3 bases clipped from V and 5 bases from J, the junction kept 3 bases outside the gene matches. In germline, CDR1 is KGHSH, CDR2 LQKENI. The CDR3 length is 14 residues. This CDR3 is CASSPRQGATEAFF. CDR3 DNA sequence: TGTGCCAGCTCACCTAGACAGGGGGCAACTGAAGCTTTCTTT.

This clone was observed once. The CDR3 DNA is TGTGCCAGCACCCAAACTCTAGCGGGGGGGCCCAACGGGGAGCTGTTTTTT. Translated: CASTQTLAGGPNGELFF. The chain combines TRBV12-1 with TRBJ2-2; TRBD2, the table's D call, was not compared with the DNA. TRBV12-1 is given as a pseudogene. The length of the CDR3 is 17 residues.

The gene calls are TRBV28 and TRBJ1-2; TRBD1 is a possible D gene (5 bases). This CDR3 is 17 amino acids long. Germline values: CDR1 MDHEN, CDR2 SYDVKM. V was clipped by 5 bases and J by 1 base, with 20 bases between them. In DNA form, the CDR3 reads TGTGCCAGCAGTGCCCACCCCCTCCGCCAGGGTAACTATGGCTACACCTTC. Translating it yields CASSAHPLRQGNYGYTF.

This rearrangement joins TRBV19 to TRBJ2-5; the match to TRBD1 covers 10 bases. CDR1 is LNHDA, CDR2 SQIVND, per germline (reference sequence). The trim removed 0 bases at V and 5 bases at J, leaving 9 bases unmatched. CDR3 length: 17 residues. CDR3: CASSIDPPGQGRETQYF. CDR3 nucleotide sequence: TGTGCCAGTAGTATAGATCCCCCGGGACAGGGGAGGGAGACCCAGTACTTC.